This TCR beta chain was recorded in a study of T-cell memory formation after mild COVID-19. The study, taken as a whole, reports: A second wave of clones peaked on day 37, and their SARS-CoV-2 specificity went unconfirmed. Clones contracting across day 15 to 85 had a balanced CD4/CD8 profile; later expanding clones leaned CD4+. Memory cells collected pre-infection included some clones that later responded, suggesting cross-reactive memory joined.

5'RACE with constant-segment primers built TCRalpha and TCRbeta cDNA libraries with UMIs. TCRdb recomputed calls from the 5' RACE reads with MiXCR, one row per CDR3 protein. Here the sample spans under 600,000 distinct CDR3 sequences, about 22% being singletons. This CDR3 has 14 amino acids. Germline V gene lookup returns CDR1 SGHTA and CDR2 FQGNSA. Trimming took 1 base from V and 5 from J, leaving 11 bases between them. As concerns this clonotype: The antigen is undetermined.

The specimen sequenced was PBMCs or a T cell subset sorted from them (not recorded which). This TCR derives from an adult woman who had mild COVID-19 (a few samples of this study predate the infection). Cell type and time point are not known. The rearrangement uses TRBV7-2 and TRBJ2-5; a weak D match, TRBD2 (6 bases). Written as DNA, the CDR3 is TGTGCCAGCAGCTTAGGGCGCCGGGGGGAGACCCAGTACTTC. Protein: CASSLGRRGETQYF.